The 19 T cell receptor beta chains presented below share a single source sample, sequenced in a study of blood T cell repertoires in COVID-19. Data came from immunoSEQ multiplex PCR; TCRdb stores just in-frame clones and leaves some out. The table has over 120,000 clones, approximately 78% seen once. Sequenced material: PBMCs or T cells enriched from blood (not recorded which). Every receptor here comes from a woman aged 45-65 years who had recovered from COVID-19.

V is TRBV6-5 and J is TRBJ2-1; TRBD2 matches 8 bases. J was trimmed by 0 bases and V by 10 bases; bases with no gene match: 8. The germline CDR1 and CDR2 sequences are MNHEY and SVGAGI. The CDR3 is 15 amino acids. CDR3 DNA: TGTGCCACCACACTAGCGGCGAGCTCCTACAATGAGCAGTTCTTC. This codes for CATTLAASSYNEQFF.

The chain combines TRBV10-3 with TRBJ2-1; TRBD2 matches 8 bases. J gave up 7 bases and V 0 bases, and 8 bases lay outside the gene matches. The CDR3 is made up of 16 amino acids. The germline V gene has CDR1 ENHRY and CDR2 SYGVKD. CDR3 sequence reads: CAISESWSGGPNEQFF. The CDR3 DNA sequence: TGTGCCATCAGTGAGTCCTGGTCGGGGGGGCCGAATGAGCAGTTCTTC.

The V and J genes are TRBV10-2 and TRBJ1-2, with 8 bases matching TRBD1. V gave up 8 bases and J gave up 0 bases; unmatched junction bases: 5. CDR3 length: 14 amino acids. The V gene's germline CDR1 is WSHSY and CDR2 SAAADI. The CDR3 bases are TGCGCCAGCGGCGACAGGGGTACTAACTATGGCTACACCTTC. Translating it yields CASGDRGTNYGYTF.

Regarding this clone: The sample contains more than one DNA sequence encoding this CDR3. The chain employs TRBV3-1 (or the pseudogene TRBV3-2) and TRBJ1-2; 9 bases are a match to TRBD1. Germline V gene lookup returns CDR1 LGHDT and CDR2 YNNKEL (reference sequence). V was pared by 4 bases and J by 5 bases, with 2 bases of the junction left unmatched. The CDR3 runs 13 residues. The DNA for the CDR3 is TGTGCCAGCAGCCTGGGACAGGGATATGGCTACACCTTC. Protein product: CASSLGQGYGYTF.

The genes are TRBV12-3 or TRBV12-4 and TRBJ1-2; unclear D gene. The CDR3 loop spans 12 amino acids. V was pared by 4 bases and J by 5 bases, with 8 bases between. CDR3 bases: TGTGCCAGCAGTTCGGAGCTGTATGGCTACACCTTC. Residues: CASSSELYGYTF.

This rearrangement joins TRBV4-2 to TRBJ1-5; D perhaps matches TRBD1 (6 bases). With 0 bases removed from V and 7 bases from J, the gap between germline ends came to 13 bases. Per germline, CDR1 LGHNA and CDR2 YNFKEQ. The CDR3 spans 15 residues. In DNA form, the CDR3 reads TGTGCCAGCAGCCAAGATCGGGGGGCGGGCCAGCCCCAGCATTTT. This gives the protein CASSQDRGAGQPQHF.

The J gene is TRBJ2-7, the V gene TRBV27; 10 nucleotides match TRBD1. Per the germline V gene, CDR1 is MNHEY and CDR2 is SMNVEV (reference sequence). The J segment lost 4 bases and the V segment lost 8 bases, leaving 8 bases of the junction unmatched. The CDR3 extends over 14 amino acids. DNA of the CDR3: TGTGCCAGCGGCTTCGACAGGGGGCAATACGAGCAGTACTTC. Its protein product is CASGFDRGQYEQYF.

In this sample, this clone turned up a few times. V and J are TRBV6-5 and TRBJ2-7; D gene ambiguous. The V end lost 5 bases, the J end lost 2 bases, and 16 bases lay between the germline ends. CDR1 is MNHEY, CDR2 SVGAGI, per germline. CDR3 length: 15 amino acids. The CDR3 region is CASSTPWSLTYEQYF. CDR3 nucleotides: TGTGCCAGCAGTACCCCGTGGAGCCTAACCTACGAGCAGTACTTC.

V gene TRBV6-5 combines with J gene TRBJ2-3; no clear D gene. Trimming removed 6 bases at V and 4 bases at J, with 8 bases between. The CDR3 sequence is 12 residues long. Looked up from germline, CDR1 is MNHEY and CDR2 is SVGAGI. As DNA, the CDR3 is TGTGCCAGCAGCCATTCCCCAGATACGCAGTATTTT. Translation: CASSHSPDTQYF.

The chain employs TRBV25-1 and TRBJ1-1; TRBD1 aligns across 8 bases. The CDR3 is 17 amino acids. The V and J ends lost 0 bases and 5 bases, in that order; junction bases with no gene match: 11. Germline V gene lookup returns CDR1 MGHDK and CDR2 SYGVNS. This chain's CDR3 is CASSEYSQGAWETEAFF. CDR3 coding DNA: TGTGCCAGCAGTGAATATTCGCAGGGGGCATGGGAGACTGAAGCTTTCTTT.

V is TRBV6-1 and J is TRBJ2-5; 8 bases agree with TRBD2. Germline CDR1 and CDR2: MNHNS and SASEGT. The CDR3 totals 15 residues. V lost 2 bases, J lost 4 bases, and 6 bases stayed unmatched. CDR3 in DNA: TGTGCCAGCAGTGAACTTAGCGGGGCCGGAGAGACCCAGTACTTC. Translating it yields CASSELSGAGETQYF.

The chain combines TRBV5-1 with TRBJ2-2; D not certain. V was clipped by 7 bases and J by 3 bases, with 7 bases between them. Germline values: CDR1 SGHRS, CDR2 YFSETQ. The CDR3 is 12 amino acids. In DNA form, the CDR3 reads TGCGCCAGCGGCAAAGACACCGGGGAGCTGTTTTTT. Translating gives CASGKDTGELFF.

The CDR3, as DNA: TGTGCCAGCAGCTTAGATGGGGCTAAATCGGATGGCTACACCTTC. The encoded protein is CASSLDGAKSDGYTF. The chain joins TRBV7-9 to TRBJ1-2, with TRBD1 as a possible D gene (5 bases). Per the germline V gene, CDR1 is SEHNR and CDR2 is FQNEAQ (reference sequence). The CDR3 has 15 residues. Trimming pared 1 base from V and 6 bases from J, leaving 15 bases between.

The DNA of the CDR3 is TGTGCCAGCAGACTCCAGCGGGGGGGACAAGAGACCCAGTACTTC. Its translation is CASRLQRGGQETQYF. The chain recombines TRBV2 with TRBJ2-5, with 10 bases that match TRBD2. J was trimmed by 2 bases and V by 6 bases; bases with no gene match: 6. The CDR3 sequence is 15 residues long. Germline CDR1 SNHLY, CDR2 FYNNEI.

This chain links TRBV7-9 with TRBJ2-1; 11 bases line up with TRBD2. V shed 5 bases, J shed 7 bases, and the junction held 1 base outside the gene matches. The CDR3 loop spans 13 amino acids. Germline lookup yields CDR1 SEHNR and CDR2 FQNEAQ (reference sequence). For the CDR3, the DNA is TGTGCCAGCAGCCGACTAGCGGGGAATGAGCAGTTCTTC. It encodes CASSRLAGNEQFF.

V usage is TRBV24-1 and J usage is TRBJ2-1, with D perhaps matching TRBD1 (6 bases). The length of the CDR3 is 13 residues. Germline CDR1 KGHDR, CDR2 SFDVKD. V lost 4 bases to trimming and J lost 9 bases, with 12 bases between them. CDR3: CATSDTGWGEQFF. The CDR3 DNA reads TGTGCCACCAGTGACACAGGGTGGGGTGAGCAGTTCTTC.

The V gene is TRBV4-2, the J gene TRBJ2-7; TRBD2 matches 12 bases. The germline gives CDR1 LGHNA, CDR2 YNFKEQ. The CDR3 has 15 amino acids. Trimming took 1 base from V and 2 from J; bases not matched to a gene: 0. For the CDR3, the DNA is TGTGCCAGCAGCCAAGGACTAGCGGGGGCCTACGAGCAGTACTTC. This translates into CASSQGLAGAYEQYF.

V is TRBV7-2 and J is TRBJ2-4, with 10 bases lining up with TRBD2. CDR1 is SGHTA, CDR2 FQGNSA, per germline. V was clipped by 4 bases and J by 0 bases; unmatched bases: 6. The CDR3 sequence is 17 residues long. Here the CDR3 reads CASSSRSSGGAKNIQYF. CDR3 sequence (DNA): TGTGCCAGCAGCTCGCGATCTAGCGGGGGAGCCAAAAACATTCAGTACTTC.

The chain links TRBV19 to TRBJ2-3; no clear D gene. This CDR3 contains 13 residues. Germline V lookup: CDR1 LNHDA, CDR2 SQIVND (reference sequence). The germline V and J ends were trimmed by 10 bases and 2 bases, with 13 bases remaining between them. CDR3 protein: CATQGDPTDTQYF. For the CDR3, the DNA is TGTGCCACCCAAGGAGACCCCACAGATACGCAGTATTTT.